A single sample is the source of the 29 T cell receptor beta chains below, sequenced in a study of monozygotic twins with inflammatory bowel disease. From its re-call of the 5' RACE reads, TCRdb lists each CDR3 protein once, without DNA. Its listing shows 200,000 to 250,000 distinct CDR3 sequences. The source material was blood. The origin of the receptors is a human donor with ulcerative colitis or Crohn's disease, or a healthy co-twin of an affected twin (not recorded which).

This sequence joins TRBV13 and TRBJ1-1. Germline assignment: CDR1 PRHDT and CDR2 FYEKMQ (reference sequence). This CDR3 spans 14 amino acids. The CDR3 here is CASSLFRMNTEAFF.

Here the CDR3 reads CASSSSSGGRNQPQHF. The V gene is TRBV7-6, the J gene TRBJ1-5; TCRdb gives TRBD1 as the D gene, but with no DNA this cannot be confirmed. The CDR3 runs 16 residues. Germline assignment: CDR1 SGHVS and CDR2 FNYEAQ.

The chain links TRBV7-2 to TRBJ1-2; TCRdb selects TRBD1, and the lack of DNA leaves this call unchecked. Per germline, CDR1 SGHTA and CDR2 FQGNSA. CDR3 length equals 15 residues. The CDR3 reads CASSGGWRGGYGYTF.

The gene calls are TRBV29-1 and TRBJ1-1; TCRdb selects TRBD1, and the lack of DNA leaves this call unchecked. Germline loops: CDR1 SQVTM, CDR2 ANQGSEA. This CDR3 is built from 14 residues. Here the CDR3 reads CSGSRQDMNTEAFF.

V gene TRBV6-1 combines with J gene TRBJ2-7; TCRdb outputs TRBD2, but without DNA this stays unchecked. This CDR3 region has 16 residues. In germline, CDR1 is MNHNS, CDR2 SASEGT. This CDR3 reads CASSSTSGGSSYEQYF.

This chain joins TRBV20-1 and TRBJ1-1. The CDR3 totals 15 residues. Germline CDR1 DFQATT, CDR2 SNEGSKA (reference sequence). The CDR3 protein is CSARVAGWGGTEAFF.

The chain combines TRBV20-1 with TRBJ1-2; TCRdb picks TRBD1, but there is no DNA to check that call. This CDR3 contains 13 residues. Germline loops: CDR1 DFQATT, CDR2 SNEGSKA (reference sequence). The CDR3: CSAKTGKAYGYTF.

The V gene is TRBV7-3, the J gene TRBJ2-1; with no DNA, the TCRdb D assignment of TRBD1 cannot be verified. The CDR3 runs 14 residues. The V gene's germline CDR1 is SGHTA and CDR2 FQGTGA. Here the CDR3 reads CASSPQGNNNEQFF.

This chain links TRBV4-2 with TRBJ2-2; there is no DNA to check the TCRdb D call of TRBD1. The CDR3 has 17 residues. CDR1 and CDR2 from the germline V gene are LGHNA and YNFKEQ. This CDR3 is CASGFLEGHSNTGELFF.

V is TRBV10-3 and J is TRBJ1-3; there is no DNA to check the TCRdb D call of TRBD1. CDR3 length equals 15 residues. Germline assignment: CDR1 ENHRY and CDR2 SYGVKD. The CDR3 reads CAISSGTGPGNTIYF.

This rearrangement joins TRBV18 to TRBJ2-7; TCRdb indicates TRBD1, and absent DNA this call remains unverified. CDR3 length equals 13 residues. Germline V gives CDR1 KGHSH, CDR2 LQKENI. CDR3 protein: CASSRGQVYEQYF.

The V call is TRBV7-7, the J call TRBJ2-2; TCRdb reports TRBD1, a call that lacks DNA to check it against. The CDR3 runs 16 residues. Germline values: CDR1 SSHAT, CDR2 FNYEAQ (reference sequence). The CDR3 here is CASSPRGRVEDGELFF.

The V and J genes are TRBV7-9 and TRBJ1-1. CDR3 length: 13 amino acids. Germline assignment: CDR1 SEHNR and CDR2 FQNEAQ (reference sequence). The CDR3 loop is CASSPPSGFEAFF.

V is TRBV20-1 and J is TRBJ1-2. This CDR3 contains 13 residues. The germline V gene encodes CDR1 DFQATT and CDR2 SNEGSKA (reference sequence). CDR3 residues: CSARDRSPYGYTF.

V usage is TRBV14 and J usage is TRBJ2-6. CDR3 length: 15 residues. Germline V lookup: CDR1 SGHDN, CDR2 FVKESK. CDR3 sequence: CASSPDRSGANVLTF.

The V gene is TRBV5-5, the J gene TRBJ1-3. Per the germline V gene, CDR1 is SGHKS and CDR2 is YYEKEE (reference sequence). The CDR3 covers 13 residues. CDR3 sequence: CASSLDRGNTIYF.

The chain uses TRBV11-2 and TRBJ2-4; TCRdb outputs TRBD2, but without DNA this stays unchecked. CDR1 SGHAT and CDR2 FQNNGV come from the germline V gene. The length of the CDR3 is 14 residues. CDR3 region: CASSLLKGPGTQYF.

J is TRBJ2-7 and V is TRBV5-1; with no DNA, the TCRdb D assignment of TRBD1 cannot be verified. Germline CDR1 reads SGHRS; CDR2 reads YFSETQ. The CDR3 covers 14 residues. CDR3 residues: CASSQERGIYEQYF.

The rearrangement uses TRBV9 and TRBJ1-5; TCRdb gives TRBD1 as the D gene, but with no DNA this cannot be confirmed. The CDR3 covers 14 residues. Germline lookup yields CDR1 SGDLS and CDR2 YYNGEE. The CDR3 region is CASSVGDSERPQHF.

The chain carries TRBV5-1 and TRBJ2-1; with no DNA, the TCRdb D assignment of TRBD1 cannot be verified. The CDR3 extends over 15 amino acids. Germline loops: CDR1 SGHRS, CDR2 YFSETQ. CDR3 region: CASSDRGAGYNEQFF.

The chain employs TRBV20-1 and TRBJ2-2. Per germline, CDR1 DFQATT and CDR2 SNEGSKA (reference sequence). CDR3 length: 15 residues. The chain's CDR3 is CSARDPTGGTGELFF.

The V and J genes are TRBV12-3 or TRBV12-4 and TRBJ1-5; TCRdb names TRBD1, which stays unverified in the absence of DNA. The CDR3 is 15 amino acids. CDR3 region: CASRRDPLGNQPQHF.

This sequence joins TRBV24-1 and TRBJ2-1. CDR1 KGHDR and CDR2 SFDVKD come from the germline V gene. The CDR3 covers 15 residues. The CDR3 sequence: CATSDADTVFHEQFF.

The V call is TRBV10-3, the J call TRBJ2-7; TCRdb returns TRBD1, unconfirmable since there is no DNA. Germline V lookup: CDR1 ENHRY, CDR2 SYGVKD. There are 17 residues in the CDR3. This chain's CDR3 is CAISDHPGTGDAYEQYF.

The chain joins TRBV5-1 to TRBJ2-3. There are 14 residues in the CDR3. Germline loops: CDR1 SGHRS, CDR2 YFSETQ. The CDR3 here is CASSLGTIGDTQYF.

The chain has TRBV20-1 and TRBJ1-1; TCRdb selects TRBD1, and the lack of DNA leaves this call unchecked. In germline, CDR1 is DFQATT, CDR2 SNEGSKA (reference sequence). The CDR3 covers 13 residues. This chain's CDR3 is CSAHPPRGPEAFF.

The chain carries TRBV6-6 and TRBJ1-3; TCRdb gives TRBD1 as the D gene, but with no DNA this cannot be confirmed. CDR1 and CDR2 (germline): MNHNY, SVGAGI (reference sequence). CDR3 size: 13 residues. CDR3 amino acids: CASNRDVGNTIYF.

The chain recombines TRBV20-1 with TRBJ1-4; TCRdb returns TRBD1, unconfirmable since there is no DNA. Germline V gene sequence: CDR1 DFQATT, CDR2 SNEGSKA (reference sequence). The CDR3 runs 12 residues. The chain's CDR3 is CSASQGNEKLFF.

The genes are TRBV7-2 and TRBJ2-7; TCRdb names TRBD1, which stays unverified in the absence of DNA. Germline loops: CDR1 SGHTA, CDR2 FQGNSA. The CDR3 length is 14 residues. This chain's CDR3 is CASSPRTPGLEQYF.